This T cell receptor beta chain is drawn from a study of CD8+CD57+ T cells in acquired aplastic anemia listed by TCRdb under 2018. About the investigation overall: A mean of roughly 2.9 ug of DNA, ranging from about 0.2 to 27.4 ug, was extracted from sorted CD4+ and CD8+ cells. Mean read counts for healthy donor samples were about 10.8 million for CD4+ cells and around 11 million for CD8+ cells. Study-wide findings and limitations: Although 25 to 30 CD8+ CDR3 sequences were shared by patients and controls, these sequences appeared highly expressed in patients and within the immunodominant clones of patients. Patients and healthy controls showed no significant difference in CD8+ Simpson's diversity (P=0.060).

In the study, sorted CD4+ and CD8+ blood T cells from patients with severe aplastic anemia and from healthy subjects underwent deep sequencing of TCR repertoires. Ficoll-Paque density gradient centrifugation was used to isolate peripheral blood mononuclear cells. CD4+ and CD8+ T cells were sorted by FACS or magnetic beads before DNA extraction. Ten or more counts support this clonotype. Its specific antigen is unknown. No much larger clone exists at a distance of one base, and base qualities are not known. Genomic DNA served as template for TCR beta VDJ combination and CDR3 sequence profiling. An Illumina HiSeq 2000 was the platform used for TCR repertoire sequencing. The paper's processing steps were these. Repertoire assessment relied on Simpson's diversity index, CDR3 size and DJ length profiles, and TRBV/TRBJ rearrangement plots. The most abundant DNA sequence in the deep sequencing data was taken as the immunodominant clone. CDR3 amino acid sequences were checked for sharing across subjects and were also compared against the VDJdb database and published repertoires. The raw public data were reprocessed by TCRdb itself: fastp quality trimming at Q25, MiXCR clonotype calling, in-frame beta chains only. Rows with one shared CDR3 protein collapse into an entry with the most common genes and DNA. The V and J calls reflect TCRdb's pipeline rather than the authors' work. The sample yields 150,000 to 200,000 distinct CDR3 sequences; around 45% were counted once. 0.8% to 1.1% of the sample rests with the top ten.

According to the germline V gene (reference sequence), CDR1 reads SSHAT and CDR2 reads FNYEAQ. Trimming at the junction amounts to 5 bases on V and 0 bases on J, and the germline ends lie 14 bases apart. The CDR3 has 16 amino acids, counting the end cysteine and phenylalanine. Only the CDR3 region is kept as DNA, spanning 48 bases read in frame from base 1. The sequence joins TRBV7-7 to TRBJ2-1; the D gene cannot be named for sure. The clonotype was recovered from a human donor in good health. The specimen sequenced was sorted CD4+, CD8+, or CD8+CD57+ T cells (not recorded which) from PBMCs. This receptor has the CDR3 CASSVDGISSYNEQFF. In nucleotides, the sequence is TGTGCCAGCAGCGTCGACGGAATCAGCTCCTACAATGAGCAGTTCTTC.